Listed below are T cell receptor beta chains from one sample, sequenced in a study of cytomegalovirus exposure and HLA in healthy donors. Profiled with immunoSEQ multiplex PCR; TCRdb holds only in-frame clones, not every one. There are 140,000 to 150,000 clones in the sample; 60% to 80% occur only once, and around 7.1% lies in the top ten. Sequencing used PBMCs. The receptor source for this set is a woman between 35 and 50 years old in good health and CMV-seropositive. Each CDR3 is given with its conserved first and last residue. A D gene is named only where the DNA matches it firmly. Clone size is shown for a subset of rows, as once, few, many or a class of expanded clone.

TRBJ1-5,TRBV2,.,.,CASSEVKDSYQPQHF,TGTGCCAGCAGTGAAGTTAAGGACAGTTATCAGCCCCAGCATTTT
TRBJ2-7,TRBV9,.,.,CASSAGLLTEQYF,TGTGCCAGCAGCGCGGGACTGTTGACCGAGCAGTACTTC
TRBJ2-3,TRBV9,TRBD2,.,CASSPRYLAGGSTDTQYF,TGTGCCAGCAGCCCCCGGTATCTAGCGGGGGGGAGCACAGATACGCAGTATTTT
TRBJ2-7,TRBV19,TRBD1,few,CASSVAGTGSYEQYF,TGTGCCAGTAGTGTCGCCGGGACAGGCTCCTACGAGCAGTACTTC
TRBJ2-3,TRBV18,.,.,CASHTGSSDTQYF,TGTGCCAGCCACACAGGGTCCTCAGATACGCAGTATTTT
TRBJ1-2,TRBV5-4,.,.,CASSLQGPYGYTF,TGTGCCAGCAGCTTACAGGGTCCCTATGGCTACACCTTC
TRBJ2-1,TRBV13,.,few,CASSPGYNEQFF,TGTGCCAGCAGCCCGGGCTACAATGAGCAGTTCTTC
TRBJ2-2,TRBV5-6,.,once,CASSFDRNTGELFF,TGTGCCAGCAGCTTCGACAGGAACACCGGGGAGCTGTTTTTT
TRBJ2-5,TRBV7-2,TRBD2,once,CASSPSGLAGAKRTQYF,TGTGCCAGCAGCCCATCAGGCCTAGCGGGGGCCAAGAGGACCCAGTACTTC
TRBJ2-3,TRBV2,TRBD2,.,CASSENLSGSGVKDTQYF,TGTGCCAGCAGCGAAAACCTGTCTGGTAGCGGGGTTAAAGATACGCAGTATTTT
TRBJ2-7,TRBV7-6,TRBD2,.,CASSLASGVISYEQYF,TGTGCCAGCAGCTTAGCCAGCGGGGTAATCTCCTACGAGCAGTACTTC
TRBJ2-3,TRBV19,.,few,CASSIGRDTQYF,TGTGCCAGTAGTATAGGTAGAGATACGCAGTATTTT